This passage covers 13 T cell receptor beta chains from one sample sequenced in a study of shared T cell receptors in the human thymus. Using immunoSEQ multiplex PCR, the repertoire was profiled, and TCRdb retains in-frame clones only, with some absent. The sample includes roughly 700,000 clones, approximately 88% of them seen just once. This sample also belongs to another study, concerning human thymus T cells.

Material for sequencing was thymocytes. The receptors were gathered from a boy less than two years old with a congenital heart defect.

Details on this clone: Other DNA sequences from this sample encode an identical CDR3 as well. V and J are TRBV2 and TRBJ2-7; tentative D call: TRBD2 (5 bases). This CDR3 is built from 15 residues. V dropped 6 bases and J dropped 0 bases, with 15 bases sitting between them. Germline values: CDR1 SNHLY, CDR2 FYNNEI. The chain's CDR3 is CASRVPDWNSYEQYF. The CDR3 DNA reads as TGTGCCAGCAGAGTACCGGACTGGAACTCCTACGAGCAGTACTTC.

The rearrangement joins TRBV27 to TRBJ2-5; TRBD1 agrees at 8 bases. TRBJ2-7 explains the end of the DNA better; the J call may be wrong. The CDR3 has 16 amino acids. Germline V gene sequence: CDR1 MNHEY, CDR2 SMNVEV (reference sequence). CDR3 sequence (DNA): TGTGCCAGCAGTTTCCCCCGCGACAGGGGTTTCTACGAGCAGTACTTC. The encoded protein is CASSFPRDRGFYEQYF.

The chain uses TRBV27 and TRBJ2-7, with TRBD2 identical over 7 bases. Germline V gene lookup returns CDR1 MNHEY and CDR2 SMNVEV (reference sequence). After removal of 9 bases from V and 6 bases from J, the junction contained 5 bases not matched to a gene. There are 11 residues in the CDR3. DNA for the CDR3: TGTGCCAGTCGGGGGGTGGGCGAGCAGTACTTC. This gives the protein CASRGVGEQYF.

This chain links TRBV4-2 with TRBJ2-7, with 14 bases matching TRBD2. This CDR3 contains 17 residues. Germline trimming cut 1 base from V and 5 bases from J; bases unmatched to any gene: 7. Germline CDR1 and CDR2: LGHNA and YNFKEQ. The CDR3 region is CASSQVGTSGRPHEQYF. The CDR3 DNA reads TGTGCCAGCAGCCAAGTTGGGACTAGCGGGAGACCCCACGAGCAGTACTTC.

The V call is TRBV5-1, the J call TRBJ2-1; possible D gene TRBD2, 6 bases. The germline V gene has CDR1 SGHRS and CDR2 YFSETQ. CDR3 size: 16 residues. V was shortened by 3 bases and J by 0 bases, with 13 bases between the two germline ends. The CDR3 reads CASSSRERSSYNEQFF. The CDR3, as DNA: TGCGCCAGCAGCTCCCGGGAGAGGAGCTCCTACAATGAGCAGTTCTTC.

The rearrangement joins TRBV27 to TRBJ2-7; TRBD2 aligns across 8 bases. The V gene end was trimmed by 3 bases and the J gene end by 4 bases; junction bases not matched to a gene: 8. The germline CDR1 and CDR2 sequences are MNHEY and SMNVEV (reference sequence). The CDR3 loop spans 15 amino acids. The CDR3 loop is CASSFLAQRGYEQYF. DNA for the CDR3: TGTGCCAGCAGTTTCTTGGCCCAGCGGGGGTACGAGCAGTACTTC.

The CDR3 loop reads CASSEGLAVSYNEQFF. CDR3 nucleotides: TGTGCCAGCAGTGAGGGACTAGCGGTCTCCTACAATGAGCAGTTCTTC. V usage is TRBV2 and J usage is TRBJ2-1, with TRBD2 identical over 11 bases. The V gene's germline CDR1 is SNHLY and CDR2 FYNNEI. V was clipped by 3 bases and J by 0 bases; unmatched bases: 1. The CDR3 is 16 amino acids.

The chain employs TRBV19 and TRBJ2-7; 7 bases fit TRBD2. Losses at the gene ends were 4 bases for V and 3 bases for J; bases not matched to a gene: 9. The germline CDR1 and CDR2 sequences are LNHDA and SQIVND (reference sequence). This CDR3 region has 15 residues. The CDR3 coding sequence is TGTGCCAGTAGTAGAACTAGCGCGAGGCTCTACGAGCAGTACTTC. This encodes CASSRTSARLYEQYF.

The J gene is TRBJ2-3, the V gene TRBV4-3; D might be TRBD2 (8 bases). This CDR3 spans 20 amino acids. Germline lookup yields CDR1 LGHNA and CDR2 YSLEER. With 4 bases removed from V and 5 bases from J, the gap between germline ends came to 31 bases. CDR3 coding DNA: TGCGCCAGCAGCCTAGACCGGGACAGCCCGGGAGGGCCGGGAGAAGATACGCAGTATTTT. Residues: CASSLDRDSPGGPGEDTQYF.

This sequence joins TRBV5-1 and TRBJ1-2; a weak D match, TRBD1 (5 bases). CDR3 length: 15 residues. Germline lookup yields CDR1 SGHRS and CDR2 YFSETQ. The V gene lost 1 base and the J gene lost 5 bases, with 15 bases spanning the gap. The CDR3 bases are TGCGCCAGCAGCTTGTTGGGCGAGACAGATTATGGCTACACCTTC. Residues: CASSLLGETDYGYTF.

The J gene is TRBJ1-2, the V gene TRBV19; 7 bases are shared with TRBD1. Germline CDR1 and CDR2: LNHDA and SQIVND (reference sequence). The V gene end was trimmed by 3 bases and the J gene end by 4 bases; junction bases not matched to a gene: 5. The CDR3 spans 14 residues. The CDR3 loop reads CASSITGASYGYTF. CDR3 DNA: TGTGCCAGTAGTATCACAGGGGCCAGCTATGGCTACACCTTC.

The rearrangement links TRBV27 to TRBJ2-5; 9 bases match TRBD1. Germline lookup yields CDR1 MNHEY and CDR2 SMNVEV (reference sequence). V lost 10 bases to trimming and J lost 2 bases; unmatched junction nucleotides: 17. This CDR3 is built from 17 residues. The CDR3 protein is CAIPPRDRDLPQETQYF. The CDR3 nucleotides read TGTGCCATTCCTCCCCGGGACAGGGACCTCCCGCAAGAGACCCAGTACTTC.

This clone was recorded once. The chain joins TRBV4-1 to TRBJ2-3; 12 bases line up with TRBD2. Germline V gene lookup returns CDR1 MGHRA and CDR2 YSYEKL. V was clipped by 4 bases and J by 6 bases; unmatched bases: 14. The CDR3 is 18 amino acids. CDR3 coding DNA: TGCGCCAGCAGCCGTACTAGCGGGAGGCTCTGGTTCGGGGATACGCAGTATTTT. Protein product: CASSRTSGRLWFGDTQYF.